Here is one TCR beta chain with its context. Authors' analysis steps: Estimation of nucleated cell counts relied on the amplification of reference gene primers. Profiling relied on immunoSEQ multiplex PCR, and the TCRdb table lists in-frame clones only, not all of them. V, J and clone size reflect that table, while D and trimming were determined from the DNA. In the table there are some 20,000 clones, over 75% of which are singletons. This sample is drawn from a study of blood T cell repertoires in COVID-19. Across the study: Whether acute or convalescent, the COVID-19 samples came from the United States, Italy and Spain. T cells, B-cell-depleted T cells, or PBMCs supplied cDNA or gDNA.

Germline V gives CDR1 MNHEY, CDR2 SVGAGI. The CDR3 extends over 14 amino acids. With 0 bases removed from V and 7 bases from J, the gap between germline ends came to 12 bases. The sequence was collected from a man aged 50 to 59 with active COVID-19. This rearrangement joins TRBV6-5 to TRBJ1-1; a possible D gene is TRBD1 (5 bases). Sequencing was carried out using peripheral blood. The CDR3 nucleotides are TGTGCCAGCAGTTACTCGCCACCAGGGTATGAAGCTTTCTTT. Amino acid sequence: CASSYSPPGYEAFF.